The rows below give T cell receptor beta chains drawn from one sample of a study of cytomegalovirus exposure and HLA in healthy donors. TCRdb keeps only in-frame clones here, not all; method: immunoSEQ multiplex PCR. The table includes approximately 170,000 clones, approximately 80% detected once. Input material: PBMCs. The receptors shown here come from a woman in her thirties or forties in good health and CMV-seropositive. Both conserved end residues are part of each CDR3. The order of the fields is J gene, CDR3 length, clone size, D gene, V gene, CDR3 protein, CDR3 DNA. The D gene is left open where the match is weak. Only some rows state a clone size, as once, few, many or a class for expanded clones.

TRBJ2-5,14,NA,TRBD1,TRBV2,CASRTGGSLETQYF,TGTGCCAGCAGGACAGGGGGCTCGCTGGAGACCCAGTACTTC
TRBJ2-3,16,NA,NA,TRBV15,CATSRDGAFITDTQYF,TGTGCCACCAGCAGAGATGGTGCGTTTATAACAGATACGCAGTATTTT
TRBJ2-7,14,NA,NA,TRBV5-8,CASSRDSSGYEQYF,TGTGCCAGCAGCCGGGACTCATCAGGCTACGAGCAGTACTTC
TRBJ2-2,15,NA,NA,TRBV5-1,CASSSSQVNTGELFF,TGCGCCAGCAGTTCGTCACAGGTTAACACCGGGGAGCTGTTTTTT
TRBJ2-1,12,NA,NA,TRBV25-1,CASSDRVDEQFF,TGTGCCAGCAGTGACAGGGTGGATGAGCAGTTCTTC
TRBJ1-1,15,NA,NA,TRBV7-9,CASSLSAVPNTEAFF,TGTGCCAGCAGCTTAAGCGCCGTCCCGAACACTGAAGCTTTCTTT
TRBJ2-5,15,NA,TRBD1,TRBV2,CASRADRGNQETQYF,TGTGCCAGCAGGGCCGACAGGGGGAATCAAGAGACCCAGTACTTC
TRBJ2-1,13,few,TRBD2,TRBV7-8,CASSLERGALGFF,TGTGCCAGCAGCTTAGAGCGGGGCGCTTTAGGCTTCTTC
TRBJ1-4,17,NA,TRBD1,TRBV7-9,CASSFGDRVLKDEKLFF,TGTGCCAGCAGCTTTGGGGACAGGGTATTAAAGGATGAAAAACTGTTTTTT
TRBJ2-1,13,once,NA,TRBV19,CASIDTSYNEQFF,TGTGCCAGTATTGATACATCCTACAATGAGCAGTTCTTC
TRBJ2-2,16,few,NA,TRBV2,CASSEVSSGNTGELFF,TGTGCCAGCAGTGAAGTTTCCAGTGGGAACACCGGGGAGCTGTTTTTT
TRBJ2-6,18,NA,NA,TRBV19,CASNSEGHIGPGANVLTF,TGTGCCAGTAACTCCGAGGGACATATTGGCCCTGGGGCCAACGTCCTGACTTTC
TRBJ1-4,15,NA,NA,TRBV5-1,CASSLEGGGNEKLFF,TGCGCCAGCAGCTTGGAAGGCGGTGGTAATGAAAAACTGTTTTTT
TRBJ1-4,15,NA,TRBD1,TRBV6-5,CASSYSGTANEKLFF,TGTGCCAGCAGTTACTCCGGGACAGCGAATGAAAAACTGTTTTTT
TRBJ2-3,16,NA,NA,TRBV9,CASSLRTGNPPDTQYF,TGTGCCAGCAGCCTCCGAACGGGAAACCCCCCAGATACGCAGTATTTT
TRBJ2-1,15,once,NA,TRBV27,CASSYAGTPGNEQFF,TGTGCCAGCAGTTACGCCGGGACACCGGGAAATGAGCAGTTCTTC
TRBJ2-1,15,NA,TRBD2,TRBV9,CASSSGGAGFGEQFF,TGTGCCAGCAGCAGCGGGGGGGCGGGTTTTGGGGAGCAGTTCTTC
TRBJ1-1,12,once,NA,TRBV15,CATSNYNTEAFF,TGTGCCACCAGCAACTACAACACTGAAGCTTTCTTT
TRBJ1-1,12,NA,NA,TRBV10-3,CAIREADGEAFF,TGTGCCATCAGGGAAGCGGACGGTGAAGCTTTCTTT
TRBJ1-4,14,NA,TRBD1,TRBV19,CASRRGGADEKLFF,TGTGCCAGTAGGAGAGGGGGCGCGGATGAAAAACTGTTTTTT
TRBJ2-5,14,NA,NA,TRBV2,CASDRTATKETQYF,TGTGCCAGTGATAGGACAGCCACCAAAGAGACCCAGTACTTC
TRBJ1-1,15,few,NA,TRBV29-1,CSVRLGQVGSTEAFF,TGCAGCGTTCGGTTAGGCCAGGTGGGCTCTACTGAAGCTTTCTTT
TRBJ2-7,12,NA,NA,TRBV28,CASSLNEYEQYF,TGTGCCAGCAGTTTAAATGAGTACGAGCAGTACTTC
TRBJ1-1,15,NA,NA,TRBV5-6,CASSSTDRLNTEAFF,TGTGCCAGCAGCAGCACTGACAGATTGAACACTGAAGCTTTCTTT
TRBJ1-1,14,NA,TRBD1,TRBV5-1,CASSLNRGGTEAFF,TGCGCCAGCAGCTTGAACAGGGGCGGAACTGAAGCTTTCTTT
TRBJ1-2,17,NA,NA,TRBV4-2,CASSRLGGDIWNYGYTF,TGTGCCAGCAGCCGACTGGGGGGGGACATATGGAACTATGGCTACACCTTC
TRBJ2-2,19,NA,TRBD1,TRBV11-3,CASSLDRPGTGGQGGELFF,TGTGCCAGCAGCTTAGATCGGCCTGGGACAGGGGGCCAAGGCGGGGAGCTGTTTTTT
TRBJ2-7,13,NA,NA,TRBV18,CASSPRGAAEQYF,TGTGCCAGCTCACCACGTGGGGCCGCCGAGCAGTACTTC
TRBJ1-1,13,NA,NA,TRBV2,CASSEQTGTEAFF,TGTGCCAGCAGTGAACAGACAGGTACTGAAGCTTTCTTT
TRBJ2-7,13,NA,NA,TRBV19,CASSFRGSYEQYF,TGTGCCAGTAGTTTCAGGGGCTCCTACGAGCAGTACTTC
TRBJ2-4,15,NA,TRBD1,TRBV6-5,CASSYSSTGSDIQYF,TGTGCCAGCAGTTATTCCTCGACAGGGTCGGACATTCAGTACTTC
TRBJ2-5,12,NA,TRBD2,TRBV30,CAGGGRGETQYF,TGTGCCGGGGGGGGAAGGGGAGAGACCCAGTACTTC
TRBJ1-1,15,NA,NA,TRBV2,CASSEIGTSNTEAFF,TGTGCCAGCAGTGAAATAGGGACATCGAACACTGAAGCTTTCTTT
TRBJ1-1,14,few,TRBD1,TRBV2,CASSRGQPNTEAFF,TGTGCCAGCAGTAGGGGACAGCCGAACACTGAAGCTTTCTTT
TRBJ1-3,17,NA,NA,TRBV9,CASSVAAGRMGGNTIYF,TGTGCCAGCAGCGTAGCGGCAGGAAGAATGGGTGGAAACACCATATATTTT
TRBJ1-4,14,NA,NA,TRBV19,CASMAAGSYEKLFF,TGTGCCAGTATGGCTGCAGGTTCCTATGAAAAACTGTTTTTT
TRBJ2-7,13,NA,NA,TRBV7-8,CASSRGLSYEQYF,TGTGCCAGTAGCCGAGGTCTATCCTACGAGCAGTACTTC
TRBJ1-1,13,NA,NA,TRBV28,CASSLIGWTEAFF,TGTGCCAGCAGTTTGATCGGGTGGACTGAAGCTTTCTTT
TRBJ1-6,16,NA,TRBD1,TRBV5-1,CASSLEGQGTDSPLHF,TGCGCCAGCAGCTTGGAGGGACAGGGAACGGATTCACCCCTCCACTTT
TRBJ1-1,13,NA,TRBD1,TRBV7-2,CASSRRQGFEAFF,TGTGCCAGCAGCCGAAGACAGGGATTTGAAGCTTTCTTT
TRBJ1-1,11,NA,NA,TRBV2,CASSEETEAFF,TGTGCCAGCAGTGAGGAGACGGAAGCTTTCTTT
TRBJ1-1,17,once,TRBD1,TRBV7-8,CASSPTWTGGLNTEAFF,TGTGCCAGCAGCCCCACATGGACAGGGGGCCTGAACACTGAAGCTTTCTTT
TRBJ1-1,14,NA,NA,TRBV7-6,CASSYSMGNTEAFF,TGTGCCAGCAGCTACAGTATGGGGAACACTGAAGCTTTCTTT
TRBJ2-7,16,few,TRBD2,TRBV5-4,CASSSGLAGGEGEQYF,TGTGCCAGCAGCTCCGGACTAGCGGGGGGGGAGGGCGAGCAGTACTTC
TRBJ2-6,15,NA,NA,TRBV19,CASRPRGGGANVLTF,TGTGCCAGTAGGCCCAGGGGCGGTGGGGCCAACGTCCTGACTTTC
TRBJ2-1,17,once,NA,TRBV4-2,CASSQEDRDSSYNEQFF,TGTGCCAGCAGCCAAGAAGACCGGGATTCCTCCTACAATGAGCAGTTCTTC
TRBJ1-4,16,NA,NA,TRBV27,CASSLGAPGRNEKLFF,TGTGCCAGCAGTTTAGGGGCTCCAGGACGTAATGAAAAACTGTTTTTT
TRBJ1-1,13,few,TRBD1,TRBV6-1,CASTIKQGAGAFF,TGTGCCAGCACCATAAAACAGGGGGCCGGAGCTTTCTTT
TRBJ1-5,16,NA,TRBD1,TRBV10-3,CAISESMGQMNQPQHF,TGTGCCATCAGTGAGTCGATGGGACAGATGAATCAGCCCCAGCATTTT
TRBJ2-7,14,NA,NA,TRBV7-2,CASSLAGSGYEQYF,TGTGCCAGCAGCTTGGCAGGGTCTGGATACGAGCAGTACTTC
TRBJ2-7,15,NA,TRBD1,TRBV7-2,CASSVDRGEGYEQYF,TGTGCCAGCAGCGTCGACAGGGGAGAAGGTTACGAGCAGTACTTC
TRBJ2-3,14,NA,NA,TRBV6-5,CASSRRDDTGTQYF,TGTGCCAGCAGTAGGAGGGACGACACAGGTACGCAGTATTTT
TRBJ1-1,17,once,NA,TRBV6-1,CASSDLGGQWMNTEAFF,TGTGCCAGCAGTGATTTGGGAGGGCAATGGATGAACACTGAAGCTTTCTTT
TRBJ2-7,15,NA,TRBD1,TRBV4-2,CASSQETGGVYEQYF,TGTGCCAGCAGCCAAGAGACAGGGGGCGTCTACGAGCAGTACTTC